Listed here are 12 T cell receptor beta chains from one sample, sequenced in a study of identical twins. TCRdb reprocessed the 5' RACE reads with MiXCR, giving one entry per CDR3 protein. The sample yields 600,000 to 700,000 distinct CDR3 sequences, 21% seen once. The sample was also linked to a second study, of T cells expressing NK-cell markers.

The specimen sequenced was PBMCs. The receptors here all came from a woman younger than 35 in good health.

The chain employs TRBV7-3 and TRBJ2-2; 12 nucleotides line up with TRBD2. CDR1 and CDR2 from the germline V gene are SGHTA and FQGTGA. J gave up 5 bases and V 10 bases, and 8 bases lay outside the gene matches. This CDR3 spans 15 amino acids. The CDR3 protein is CATTLLAGGTGELFF. DNA for the CDR3: TGTGCCACCACCCTTCTAGCGGGGGGGACCGGGGAGCTGTTTTTT. Combining the CDR3 with reference TRBV7-3 and TRBJ2-2 gives the whole variable domain GAGVSQTPSNKVTEKGKYVELRCDPISGHTALYWYRQSLGQGPEFLIYFQGTGAADDSGLPNDRFFAVRPEGSVSTLKIQRTERGDSAVYLCATTLLAGGTGELFFGEGSRLTVL.

In this sample, this clonotype turned up a few times. The chain combines TRBV5-1 with TRBJ2-1, with D perhaps given as TRBD1 or TRBD2 (5 bases each). The CDR3 contains 13 residues. Germline lookup yields CDR1 SGHRS and CDR2 YFSETQ. Trimming removed 3 bases at V and 7 bases at J, with 11 bases between. The CDR3 loop is CASSWDVTNEQFF. As DNA, the CDR3 is TGCGCCAGCAGCTGGGACGTTACGAATGAGCAGTTCTTC.

The table lists this clonotype with a few counts. V usage is TRBV5-1 and J usage is TRBJ2-1; 12 bases are shared with TRBD2. The CDR3 covers 15 residues. Germline trimming cut 3 bases from V and 5 bases from J; bases unmatched to any gene: 3. Germline lookup yields CDR1 SGHRS and CDR2 YFSETQ. CDR3 nucleotide sequence: TGCGCCAGCAGCTGGACTAGCGGGGCTAACAATGAGCAGTTCTTC. It specifies CASSWTSGANNEQFF. Filled out from reference TRBV5-1 and TRBJ2-1, the complete variable domain reads KAGVTQTPRYLIKTRGQQVTLSCSPISGHRSVSWYQQTPGQGLQFLFEYFSETQRNKGNFPGRFSGRQFSNSRSEMNVSTLELGDSALYLCASSWTSGANNEQFFGPGTRLTVL.

The V gene is TRBV20-1, the J gene TRBJ1-1, with 11 nucleotides matching TRBD1. CDR3 length: 12 residues. Germline CDR1 DFQATT, CDR2 SNEGSKA (reference sequence). The V gene end was trimmed by 2 bases and the J gene end by 8 bases; junction bases not matched to a gene: 1. The CDR3 nucleotides read TGCAGTGCTAGAAGGACAGGGGGCGAAGCTTTCTTT. It encodes CSARRTGGEAFF.

This chain links TRBV19 with TRBJ2-2, with TRBD1 identical over 9 bases. CDR1 LNHDA and CDR2 SQIVND come from the germline V gene (reference sequence). The CDR3 covers 14 residues. Trimming at V came to 6 bases and at J to 6 bases, leaving 5 bases not matched to a gene. The CDR3 DNA follows: TGTGCCAGTAGGCCGGGACAGGGTCCCGGGGAGCTGTTTTTT. This sequence encodes CASRPGQGPGELFF.

This clonotype showed up just a few times. This chain joins TRBV10-3 and TRBJ1-1; no firm D call. Germline V gene data show CDR1 as ENHRY and CDR2 as SYGVKD. The CDR3 has 14 amino acids. Trimming removed 7 bases from V and 2 bases from J, with 14 bases in between. The CDR3 spells CAIKAARINTEAFF. In DNA form, the CDR3 reads TGTGCCATCAAGGCGGCCAGGATAAACACTGAAGCTTTCTTT.

This clonotype was counted a few times. The chain has TRBV11-2 and TRBJ2-7, with D perhaps matching TRBD1 (6 bases). The CDR3 loop spans 14 amino acids. V lost 5 bases, J lost 0 bases, and 11 bases lay in between. From germline, CDR1 is SGHAT and CDR2 FQNNGV. The CDR3, as DNA: TGTGCCAGCAGCGAGAGGACAGCCTCCTACGAGCAGTACTTC. As protein: CASSERTASYEQYF.

A few counts support this clonotype. The V and J genes are TRBV5-1 and TRBJ2-7, with D tentatively TRBD1 (5 bases). Germline values: CDR1 SGHRS, CDR2 YFSETQ. This CDR3 is built from 13 residues. Trimming shortened V by 6 bases and J by 0 bases, and 10 bases separated the two germline ends. The CDR3 sequence is CASTWGSSYEQYF. CDR3 coding DNA: TGCGCCAGCACCTGGGGCAGCTCCTACGAGCAGTACTTC.

This rearrangement joins TRBV5-5 to TRBJ2-7; D possibly uses TRBD1 or TRBD2 (5 bases each). Trimming took off 3 bases at V and 3 bases at J, with 13 bases between the two ends. The CDR3 is 14 amino acids. Germline V gives CDR1 SGHKS, CDR2 YYEKEE (reference sequence). CDR3: CASSSGTSFYEQYF. The CDR3 DNA is TGTGCCAGCAGCTCCGGGACGTCTTTCTACGAGCAGTACTTC.

A remark on this clonotype: A much larger clonotype is one base distant, so this may be a read error. The chain carries TRBV20-1 and TRBJ2-1; D is ambiguous. CDR1 and CDR2 from the germline V gene are DFQATT and SNEGSKA (reference sequence). The CDR3 length is 14 residues. The DNA of the CDR3 is TGCAGAGCTAGAGATGTGAGTGTTGACAATGAGCAGTTCTTC. The encoded protein is CRARDVSVDNEQFF.

This clonotype has just a few counts. This chain uses TRBV5-6 with TRBJ1-5, with D perhaps TRBD1 (5 bases). The germline CDR1 and CDR2 sequences are SGHDT and YYEEEE. There are 14 residues in the CDR3. V was pared by 5 bases and J by 0 bases, with 9 bases between. CDR3 sequence: CASRRRGSNQPQHF. The CDR3 bases are TGTGCCAGCAGAAGAAGGGGTAGCAATCAGCCCCAGCATTTT. Combining the CDR3 with reference TRBV5-6 and TRBJ1-5 gives the whole variable domain DAGVTQSPTHLIKTRGQQVTLRCSPKSGHDTVSWYQQALGQGPQFIFQYYEEEERQRGNFPDRFSGHQFPNYSSELNVNALLLGDSALYLCASRRRGSNQPQHFGDGTRLSIL.

The V gene is TRBV9, the J gene TRBJ2-1; D might be TRBD1 (6 bases). Germline V gene data show CDR1 as SGDLS and CDR2 as YYNGEE. The V gene lost 5 bases and the J gene lost 8 bases, with 11 bases spanning the gap. The CDR3 covers 12 residues. The DNA of the CDR3 is TGTGCCAGCAGTTCAGGGGTCGATGAGCAGTTCTTC. Translation: CASSSGVDEQFF.